The clone carrying this TCR beta chain was seen only a few times. What it binds is not known. The sample originates from a study of T-cell reconstitution after alpha-beta-depleted transplantation in children. Findings of the study overall: Hyperexpanded clones declined; after one year, newly produced T cells mostly supplied diversity.

The CDR3 extends over 13 amino acids. CDR1 KGHSH and CDR2 LQKENI come from the germline V gene. V was cut by 3 bases and J by 4 bases, with 9 bases left in between. The authors prepared the TCRbeta library with unique molecular identifiers. In TCRdb, the PCR reads were re-called with MiXCR into one record per CDR3 protein. The top ten hold roughly 40% of the sample, which has hundreds of thousands of distinct CDR3 sequences, 15% to 20% seen once. This material consisted of PBMCs, mostly from graft donor cells, taken 360 days after TCRalphabeta/CD19-depleted stem cell transplant. The chain carries TRBV18 and TRBJ1-2; D perhaps matches TRBD1 (6 bases). The TCR originated in a male patient aged 2 to 9 who had a stem cell transplant for acute lymphoblastic leukemia, so the T cells may come from the graft donor. CDR3 sequence (DNA): TGTGCCAGCTCACCTCCCAGGGGCTATGGCTACACCTTC. Translating it yields CASSPPRGYGYTF.